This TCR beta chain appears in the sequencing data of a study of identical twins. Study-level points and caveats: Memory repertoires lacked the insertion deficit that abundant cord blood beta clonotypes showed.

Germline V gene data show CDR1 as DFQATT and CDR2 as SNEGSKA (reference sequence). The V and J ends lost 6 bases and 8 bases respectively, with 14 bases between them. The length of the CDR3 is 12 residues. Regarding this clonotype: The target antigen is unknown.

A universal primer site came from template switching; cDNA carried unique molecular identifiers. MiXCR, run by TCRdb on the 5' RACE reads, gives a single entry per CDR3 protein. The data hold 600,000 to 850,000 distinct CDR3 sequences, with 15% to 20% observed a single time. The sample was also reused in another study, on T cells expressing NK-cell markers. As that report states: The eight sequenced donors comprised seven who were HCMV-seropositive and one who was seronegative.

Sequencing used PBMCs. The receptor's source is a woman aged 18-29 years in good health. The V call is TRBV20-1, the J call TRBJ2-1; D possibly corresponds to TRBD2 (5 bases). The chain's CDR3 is CSADTRYDEQFF. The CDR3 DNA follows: TGCAGTGCAGATACTAGGTACGATGAGCAGTTCTTC.